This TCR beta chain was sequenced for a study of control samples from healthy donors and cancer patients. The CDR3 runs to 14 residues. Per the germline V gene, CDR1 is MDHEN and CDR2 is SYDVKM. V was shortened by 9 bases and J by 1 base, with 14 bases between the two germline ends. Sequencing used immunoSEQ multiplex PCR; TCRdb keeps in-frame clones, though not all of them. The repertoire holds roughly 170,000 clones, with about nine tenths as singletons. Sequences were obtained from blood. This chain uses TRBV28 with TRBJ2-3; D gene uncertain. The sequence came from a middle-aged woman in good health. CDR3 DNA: TGTGCCAGTAGGGAAGTTGGGGGCACAGATACGCAGTATTTT. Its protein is CASREVGGTDTQYF.